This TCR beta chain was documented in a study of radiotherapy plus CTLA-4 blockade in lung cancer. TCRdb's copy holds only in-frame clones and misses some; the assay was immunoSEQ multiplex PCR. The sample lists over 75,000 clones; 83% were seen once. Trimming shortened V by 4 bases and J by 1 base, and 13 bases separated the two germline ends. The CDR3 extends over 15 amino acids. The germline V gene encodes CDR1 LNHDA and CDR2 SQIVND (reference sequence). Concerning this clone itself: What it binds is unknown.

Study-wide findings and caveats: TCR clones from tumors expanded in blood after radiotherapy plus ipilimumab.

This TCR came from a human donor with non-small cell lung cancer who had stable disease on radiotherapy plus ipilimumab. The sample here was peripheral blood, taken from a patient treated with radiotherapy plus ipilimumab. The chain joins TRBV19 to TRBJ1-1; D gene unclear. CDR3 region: CASSRPPIRNTEAFF. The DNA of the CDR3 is TGTGCCAGTAGTAGACCTCCAATTCGGAACACTGAAGCTTTCTTT.